The subject of this entry is one T cell receptor beta chain. Its target antigen remains unknown. Base qualities are not at hand, and no much larger clone is one base apart. The data stem from a study of brain T cells in children with intractable seizures (dated by TCRdb to the early 2020s). Looking at the study overall: Resected brain tissue from roughly 50 pediatric epilepsy surgery cases was first screened for immune gene transcripts using a NanoString immunology panel. Among the roughly 12 selected surgery cases, pre-surgery blood was additionally sequenced for eight, leaving four cases with brain tissue only. General conclusions and limits of the study: Viral specificity was inferred only from CDR3 sequence similarity, and patients' HCMV serostatus was unknown. Because sequencing depth differed between pre- and post-surgery blood, the absence of clones from the pre-surgery sample may reflect undersampling.

Read against the paper, the sample's time point label means: resected brain tissue, or blood drawn just prior to surgery. The surgery cases showing the highest brain T cell transcript signatures were chosen for TCR beta chain sequencing of brain tissue and, when available, of blood. Patients had been treated with at least one anti-epileptic drug before surgery. TCR-sequenced patients were children with drug-resistant epilepsy due to tuberous sclerosis complex, focal cortical dysplasia, Rasmussen encephalitis or hemimegalencephaly. Blood was drawn right before the epilepsy surgery. The Monarch genomic DNA purification kit was used to extract bulk genomic DNA from unsorted brain tissue and from whole blood. TCR beta chain sequences were generated from genomic DNA using the immunoSEQ assay. The authors' pipeline ran thus. CDR3 sequences that did not begin with the conserved framework cysteine at position 104 were removed by hand. To get clonality, the normalized Shannon's Diversity Index was subtracted from one, giving values from 0 (maximal diversity) to 1 (oligoclonal). Chi-squared comparison-of-proportions tests were used to check whether the frequency of the same CDR3 differed between samples, for example brain versus blood. Public clonotypes were identified through searches of immuneACCESS, and similarity to known antiviral clonotypes was evaluated with the VDJdb browser. TCRdb re-hosts the immuneACCESS table, in-frame sequences only. Its copies lack some clones; in the studies checked, an unresolved V gene accounts for under half of them, and the cause for the rest is not known. The V and J calls and clone size are taken from that table; D and trimming were inferred from the DNA. This sample lists around 100,000 clones; 94% were detected once. Jointly, the top ten make up about 4% of the sample.

CDR1 and CDR2 are drawn from the germline V gene: LGHNA, YNFKEQ. The germline ends are 19 bases apart after V is trimmed by 1 base and J by 4 bases. The CDR3 has 17 amino acids, counting the end cysteine and phenylalanine. CDR3 DNA is the only sequence kept; it has 51 bases, read in frame from the first base. This receptor was identified in a boy younger than two with hemimegalencephaly and intractable seizures. In this chain, TRBV4-2 is recombined with TRBJ1-1; no D gene call is confident. The source was peripheral blood, collected at surgery. The bases read TGTGCCAGCAGCCAAGGGGCTGAGACGTTGGTAAGCACTGAAGCTTTCTTT. It codes for CASSQGAETLVSTEAFF.